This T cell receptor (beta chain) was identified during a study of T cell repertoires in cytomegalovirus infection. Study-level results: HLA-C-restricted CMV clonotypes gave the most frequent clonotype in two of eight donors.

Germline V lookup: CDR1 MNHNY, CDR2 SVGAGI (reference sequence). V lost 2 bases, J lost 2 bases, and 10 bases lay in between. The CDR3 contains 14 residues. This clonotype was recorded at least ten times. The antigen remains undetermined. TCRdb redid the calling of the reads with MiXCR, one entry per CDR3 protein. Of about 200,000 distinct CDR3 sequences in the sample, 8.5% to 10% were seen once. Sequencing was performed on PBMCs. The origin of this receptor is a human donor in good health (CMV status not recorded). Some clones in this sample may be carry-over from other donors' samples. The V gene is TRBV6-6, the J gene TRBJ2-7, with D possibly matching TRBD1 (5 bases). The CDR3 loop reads CASSYEWGTYEQYF. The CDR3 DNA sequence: TGTGCCAGCAGTTACGAGTGGGGCACCTACGAGCAGTACTTC.